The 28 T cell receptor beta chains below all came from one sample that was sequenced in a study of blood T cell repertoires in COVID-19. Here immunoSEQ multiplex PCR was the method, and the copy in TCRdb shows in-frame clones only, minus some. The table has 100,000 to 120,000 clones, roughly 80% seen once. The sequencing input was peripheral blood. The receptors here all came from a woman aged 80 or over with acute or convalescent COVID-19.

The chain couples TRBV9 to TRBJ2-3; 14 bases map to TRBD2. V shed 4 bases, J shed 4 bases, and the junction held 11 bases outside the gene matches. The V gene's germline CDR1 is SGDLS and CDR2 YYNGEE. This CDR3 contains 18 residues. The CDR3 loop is CASSPGGTSGRLADTQYF. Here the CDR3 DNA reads TGTGCCAGCAGCCCGGGCGGGACTAGCGGGAGATTGGCAGATACGCAGTATTTT.

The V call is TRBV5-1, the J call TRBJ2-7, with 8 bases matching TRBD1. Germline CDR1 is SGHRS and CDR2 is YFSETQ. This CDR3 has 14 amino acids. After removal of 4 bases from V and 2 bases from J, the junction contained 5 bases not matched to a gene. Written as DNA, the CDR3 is TGCGCCAGCAGCCGAACAGGGGGGCCCTACGAGCAGTACTTC. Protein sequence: CASSRTGGPYEQYF.

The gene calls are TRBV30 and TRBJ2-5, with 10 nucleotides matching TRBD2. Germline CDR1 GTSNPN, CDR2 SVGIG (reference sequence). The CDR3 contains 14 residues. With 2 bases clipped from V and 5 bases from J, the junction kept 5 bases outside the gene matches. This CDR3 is CAWSSSGRAETQYF. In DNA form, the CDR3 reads TGTGCCTGGAGTAGCAGCGGGAGGGCGGAGACCCAGTACTTC.

In DNA form, the CDR3 reads TGTGCCAGCTCACCCACGCGGACGGGAGACTACAATGAGCAGTTCTTC. This codes for CASSPTRTGDYNEQFF. The chain recombines TRBV18 with TRBJ2-1; a weak D match, TRBD2 (6 bases). The CDR3 consists of 16 residues. The V gene's germline CDR1 is KGHSH and CDR2 LQKENI. V gave up 3 bases and J gave up 3 bases, with 15 bases separating them.

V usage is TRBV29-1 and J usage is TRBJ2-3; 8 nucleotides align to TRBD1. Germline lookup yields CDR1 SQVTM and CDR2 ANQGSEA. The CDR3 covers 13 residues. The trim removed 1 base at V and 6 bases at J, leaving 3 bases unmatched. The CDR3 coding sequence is TGCAGCGTTGAAGGGCAGGGGGCTGATACGCAGTATTTT. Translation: CSVEGQGADTQYF.

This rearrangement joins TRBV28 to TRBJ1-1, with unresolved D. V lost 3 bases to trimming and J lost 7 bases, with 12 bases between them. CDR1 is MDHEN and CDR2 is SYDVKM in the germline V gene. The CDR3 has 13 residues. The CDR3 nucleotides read TGTGCCAGCAGTTTTAGCCAGACCCGTGAAGCTTTCTTT. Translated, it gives CASSFSQTREAFF.

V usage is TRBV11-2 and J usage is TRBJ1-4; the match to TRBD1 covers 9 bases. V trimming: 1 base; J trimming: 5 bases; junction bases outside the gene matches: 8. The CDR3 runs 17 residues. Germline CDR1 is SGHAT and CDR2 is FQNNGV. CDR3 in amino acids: CASSLVDRGKGNEKLFF. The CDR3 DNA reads TGTGCCAGCAGCTTAGTCGACAGGGGGAAAGGGAATGAAAAACTGTTTTTT.

CDR3 DNA: TGCGCCAGCAGCTTGGACCCGGGGCAGCCCCAGCATTTT. Protein product: CASSLDPGQPQHF. The rearrangement uses TRBV5-1 and TRBJ1-5; D is unclear. In germline, CDR1 is SGHRS, CDR2 YFSETQ. This CDR3 comprises 13 residues. Between the trimmed V and J ends, which lost 0 bases and 7 bases, there was a span of 8 bases.

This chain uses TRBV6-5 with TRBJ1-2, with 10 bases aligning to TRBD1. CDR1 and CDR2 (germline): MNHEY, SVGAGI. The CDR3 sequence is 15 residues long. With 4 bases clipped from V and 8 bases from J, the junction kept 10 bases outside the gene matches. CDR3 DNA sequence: TGTGCCAGCAGTTCTCCTGACAGGGGGCGATCCGGCTACACCTTC. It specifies CASSSPDRGRSGYTF.

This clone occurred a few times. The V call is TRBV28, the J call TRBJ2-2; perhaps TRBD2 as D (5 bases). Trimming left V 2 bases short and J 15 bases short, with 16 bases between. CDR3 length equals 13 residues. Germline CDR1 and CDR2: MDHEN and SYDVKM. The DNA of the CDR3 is TGTGCCAGCAGTTTAAAGCGTAGGAGGAAGGTGTTTTTT. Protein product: CASSLKRRRKVFF.

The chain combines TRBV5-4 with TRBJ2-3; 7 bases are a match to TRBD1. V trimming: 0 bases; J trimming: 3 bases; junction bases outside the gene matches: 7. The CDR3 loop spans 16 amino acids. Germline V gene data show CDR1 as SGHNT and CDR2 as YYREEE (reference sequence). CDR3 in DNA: TGTGCCAGCAGCTTGGGGGACAGAGTAAGGACAGATACGCAGTATTTT. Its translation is CASSLGDRVRTDTQYF.

The CDR3 loop reads CASGRTDLYGYTF. DNA of the CDR3: TGTGCCAGCGGCCGGACAGATCTTTATGGCTACACCTTC. The chain links TRBV28 to TRBJ1-2; D might be TRBD1 (6 bases). The V gene lost 8 bases and the J gene lost 5 bases, with 15 bases spanning the gap. Looked up from germline, CDR1 is MDHEN and CDR2 is SYDVKM. The CDR3 consists of 13 residues.

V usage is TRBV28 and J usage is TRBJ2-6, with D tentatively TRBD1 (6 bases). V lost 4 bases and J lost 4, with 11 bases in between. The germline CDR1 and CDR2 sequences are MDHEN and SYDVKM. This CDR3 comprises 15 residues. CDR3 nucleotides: TGTGCCAGCAGTTCCACAGGGCCCGGGGCCAACGTCCTGACTTTC. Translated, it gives CASSSTGPGANVLTF.

The CDR3: CASSLGLAQETQYF. CDR3 nucleotides: TGTGCCAGCAGTTTAGGACTAGCCCAAGAGACCCAGTACTTC. The chain carries TRBV6-5 and TRBJ2-5, with 8 nucleotides matching TRBD2. This CDR3 has 14 amino acids. Germline V lookup: CDR1 MNHEY, CDR2 SVGAGI. V was clipped by 4 bases and J by 1 base; unmatched bases: 2.

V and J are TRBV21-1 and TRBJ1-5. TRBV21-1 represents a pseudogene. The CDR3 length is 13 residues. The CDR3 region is CASGAGVDQPQHF. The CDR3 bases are TGTGCCTCCGGGGCGGGGGTTGATCAGCCCCAGCATTTT.

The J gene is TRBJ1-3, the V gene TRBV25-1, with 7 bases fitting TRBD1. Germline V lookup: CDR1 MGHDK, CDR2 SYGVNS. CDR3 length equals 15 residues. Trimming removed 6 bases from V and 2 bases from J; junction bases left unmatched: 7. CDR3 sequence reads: CASSRDSNPGNTIYF. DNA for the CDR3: TGTGCCAGCAGCCGGGACAGTAACCCTGGAAACACCATATATTTT.

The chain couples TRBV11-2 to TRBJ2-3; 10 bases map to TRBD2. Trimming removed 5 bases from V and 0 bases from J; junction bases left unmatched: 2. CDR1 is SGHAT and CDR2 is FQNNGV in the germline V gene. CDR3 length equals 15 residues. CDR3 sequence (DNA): TGTGCCAGCAGCCTAGCGGGAGTTAGCACAGATACGCAGTATTTT. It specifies CASSLAGVSTDTQYF.

For the CDR3, the DNA is TGTGCCAGCAGCACAAGCGGGAGGGAGCTCAATGAGCAGTTCTTC. It translates to CASSTSGRELNEQFF. The chain links TRBV9 to TRBJ2-1; 10 positions agree with TRBD2. V was clipped by 4 bases and J by 6 bases; unmatched bases: 7. The CDR3 totals 15 residues. Germline-derived CDR1 and CDR2 are SGDLS and YYNGEE.

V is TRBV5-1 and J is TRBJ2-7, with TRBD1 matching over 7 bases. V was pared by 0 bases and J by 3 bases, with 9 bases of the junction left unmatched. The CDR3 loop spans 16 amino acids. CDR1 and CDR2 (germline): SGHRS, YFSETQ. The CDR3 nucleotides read TGCGCCAGCAGCTTGGCTACCGGGACAGTGGACTACGAGCAGTACTTC. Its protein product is CASSLATGTVDYEQYF. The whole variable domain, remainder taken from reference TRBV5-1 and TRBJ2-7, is KAGVTQTPRYLIKTRGQQVTLSCSPISGHRSVSWYQQTPGQGLQFLFEYFSETQRNKGNFPGRFSGRQFSNSRSEMNVSTLELGDSALYLCASSLATGTVDYEQYFGPGTRLTVT.

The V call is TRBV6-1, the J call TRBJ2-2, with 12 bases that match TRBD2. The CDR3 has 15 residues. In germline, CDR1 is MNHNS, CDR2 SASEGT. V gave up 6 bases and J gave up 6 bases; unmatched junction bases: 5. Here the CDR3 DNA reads TGTGCCAGCAGACGACTAGCGGGAGATGCCGGGGAGCTGTTTTTT. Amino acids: CASRRLAGDAGELFF.

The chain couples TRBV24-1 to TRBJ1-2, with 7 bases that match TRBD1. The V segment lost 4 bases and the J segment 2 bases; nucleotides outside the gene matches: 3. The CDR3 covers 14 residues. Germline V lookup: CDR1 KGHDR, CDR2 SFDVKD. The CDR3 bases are TGTGCCACCAGTGACATGGGACAGAACTATGGCTACACCTTC. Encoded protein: CATSDMGQNYGYTF.

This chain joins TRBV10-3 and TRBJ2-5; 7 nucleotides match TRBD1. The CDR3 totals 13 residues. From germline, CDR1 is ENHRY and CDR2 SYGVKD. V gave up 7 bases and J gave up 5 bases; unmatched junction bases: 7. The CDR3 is CAITRDRAETQYF. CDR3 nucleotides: TGTGCCATCACCCGCGACAGGGCGGAGACCCAGTACTTC.

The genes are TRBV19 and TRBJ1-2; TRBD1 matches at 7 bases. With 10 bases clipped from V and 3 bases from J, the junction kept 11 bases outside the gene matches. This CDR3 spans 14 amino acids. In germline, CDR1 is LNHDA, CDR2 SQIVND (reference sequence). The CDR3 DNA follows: TGTGCCACGGGCCGGGGACAGCGCCACTATGGCTACACCTTC. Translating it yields CATGRGQRHYGYTF.

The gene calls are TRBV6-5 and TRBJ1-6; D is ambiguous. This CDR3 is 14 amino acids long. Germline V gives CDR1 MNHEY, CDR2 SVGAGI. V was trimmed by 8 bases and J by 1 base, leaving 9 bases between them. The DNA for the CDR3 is TGTGCCAGCGGCGGGAAATCCTATAATTCACCCCTCCACTTT. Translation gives CASGGKSYNSPLHF.

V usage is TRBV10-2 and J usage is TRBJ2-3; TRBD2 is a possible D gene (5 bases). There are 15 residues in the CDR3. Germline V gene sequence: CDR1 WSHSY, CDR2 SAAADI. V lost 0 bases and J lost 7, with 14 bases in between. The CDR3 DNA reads TGCGCCAGCAGTGAGTCGTTCGGGAAACATTATACGCAGTATTTT. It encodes CASSESFGKHYTQYF.

CDR3 DNA: TGTGCCAGCAGGGTCGGACAGGGAGTCTACACCTTC. Its protein product is CASRVGQGVYTF. This chain links TRBV2 with TRBJ1-2; TRBD1 matches at 8 bases. CDR1 is SNHLY and CDR2 is FYNNEI in the germline V gene. With 6 bases clipped from V and 10 bases from J, the junction kept 7 bases outside the gene matches. This CDR3 has 12 residues.

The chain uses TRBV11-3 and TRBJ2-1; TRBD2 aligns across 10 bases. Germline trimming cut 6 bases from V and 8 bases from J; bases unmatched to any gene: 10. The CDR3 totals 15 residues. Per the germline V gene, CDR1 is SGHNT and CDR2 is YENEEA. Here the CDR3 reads CASSKSGRAIDEQFF. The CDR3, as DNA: TGTGCCAGCAGTAAAAGCGGGAGGGCCATCGATGAGCAGTTCTTC.

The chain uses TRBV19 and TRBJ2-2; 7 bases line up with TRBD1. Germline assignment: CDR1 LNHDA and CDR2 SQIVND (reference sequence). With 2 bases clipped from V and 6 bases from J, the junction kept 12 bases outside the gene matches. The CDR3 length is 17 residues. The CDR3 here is CASSIIAKQGYSGELFF. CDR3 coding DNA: TGTGCCAGTAGTATAATCGCGAAACAGGGGTATTCCGGGGAGCTGTTTTTT.